Below, 20 T cell receptor beta chains from the same sample are listed, as sequenced in a study of human T cells and chemical hapten exposure (dated by TCRdb to 2020 to 2022). The time point label for this specimen denotes: patch test 2, 6 weeks after DPC sensitization. In light of the paper, this sample's treatment or condition label describes: therapeutic diphenylcyclopropenone sensitization with weekly scalp DPC. Libraries were made using RACE. This sample was sequenced with a NextSeq 500. The public reads were quality trimmed at Q25 with fastp and then assembled into clones with MiXCR by TCRdb, keeping productive beta chains. Duplicate CDR3 protein sequences are folded into a single record with the most common DNA and genes. This sample gives 100,000 or so distinct CDR3 sequences in total; roughly 9.6% of them show up just once. The ten biggest clones cover roughly 2.2% of the sample. The starting material was whole blood, obtained in connection with sensitization to the hapten diphenylcyclopropenone (DPC). The receptors shown here come from a man in his forties with alopecia areata. Some clones in this sample may be carry-over from other donors' samples.

The rearrangement joins TRBV18 to TRBJ2-1; TRBD1 or TRBD2 may be the D gene (5 bases each). Germline-derived CDR1 and CDR2 are KGHSH and LQKENI. The CDR3 is 15 amino acids. The ends were cut back, 2 bases at V and 8 bases at J, with 16 bases in the middle. The CDR3 is CASSPRSQGADEQFF. Written as DNA, the CDR3 is TGTGCCAGCTCACCAAGATCGCAGGGAGCGGATGAGCAGTTCTTC.

This sequence joins TRBV4-3 and TRBJ2-7; D unclear. The CDR3 length is 17 residues. The V end lost 2 bases, the J end lost 2 bases, and 19 bases lay between the germline ends. Germline V lookup: CDR1 LGHNA, CDR2 YSLEER. The DNA for the CDR3 is TGCGCCAGCAGCCAATCGCTAGGTTCGCCGGCAACCTACGAGCAGTACTTC. It is translated as CASSQSLGSPATYEQYF.

This clonotype was seen more than once but under ten times. V and J are TRBV29-1 and TRBJ1-1; TRBD1 agrees at 11 bases. Germline values: CDR1 SQVTM, CDR2 ANQGSEA. The length of the CDR3 is 13 residues. The V and J ends lost 6 bases and 8 bases, in that order; junction bases with no gene match: 8. CDR3 coding DNA: TGCAGCGTCGTCCCGGGACAGGGGGTCGAAGCTTTCTTT. This codes for CSVVPGQGVEAFF.

This clonotype was recorded at least ten times. This chain links TRBV29-1 with TRBJ2-3; 10 nucleotides match TRBD2. With 7 bases clipped from V and 0 bases from J, the junction kept 4 bases outside the gene matches. The CDR3 is 14 amino acids. Germline loops: CDR1 SQVTM, CDR2 ANQGSEA. CDR3 loop: CSGKLAGSTDTQYF. The CDR3 DNA follows: TGCAGCGGTAAACTAGCGGGAAGCACAGATACGCAGTATTTT.

By share, this clonotype counts as medium-sized. The V gene is TRBV5-1, the J gene TRBJ2-3, with D maybe TRBD2 (6 bases). This CDR3 region has 16 residues. V was clipped by 1 base and J by 2 bases, with 14 bases between them. CDR1 and CDR2 from the germline V gene are SGHRS and YFSETQ. CDR3 loop: CASSLYASAHTDTQYF. CDR3 DNA: TGCGCCAGCAGCTTGTACGCTAGCGCCCACACAGATACGCAGTATTTT.

This clonotype is medium-sized (0.01 to 0.1%) in the sample. The rearrangement links TRBV27 to TRBJ2-3, with D possibly TRBD1 on 6 matching bases. The CDR3 spans 15 residues. V was trimmed by 1 base and J by 2 bases, leaving 10 bases between them. Germline V gene data show CDR1 as MNHEY and CDR2 as SMNVEV (reference sequence). This chain's CDR3 is CASSLWGQSTDTQYF. The CDR3 DNA is TGTGCCAGCAGTTTATGGGGGCAGTCCACAGATACGCAGTATTTT.

The V call is TRBV10-3, the J call TRBJ1-1, with a possible D match to TRBD1 (6 bases). CDR3 length: 17 amino acids. Germline V gene sequence: CDR1 ENHRY, CDR2 SYGVKD. The V and J ends lost 0 bases and 4 bases respectively, with 18 bases between them. The CDR3 region has the DNA TGTGCCATCAGTGAGTCGAATATGGGGGCAAGGGGCACTGAAGCTTTCTTT. Protein: CAISESNMGARGTEAFF.

This clonotype was found a few times. V usage is TRBV6-5 and J usage is TRBJ2-2; 12 nucleotides align to TRBD2. The CDR3 length is 16 residues. V was clipped by 7 bases and J by 6 bases; unmatched bases: 9. Germline lookup yields CDR1 MNHEY and CDR2 SVGAGI. The CDR3 nucleotides read TGTGCCAGCACAACCCCTAGCGGGAGGGCCGCCGGGGAGCTGTTTTTT. Residues: CASTTPSGRAAGELFF.

The genes are TRBV5-1 and TRBJ2-5, with D possibly TRBD2 on 6 matching bases. The germline CDR1 and CDR2 sequences are SGHRS and YFSETQ. This CDR3 spans 15 amino acids. V was trimmed by 4 bases and J by 3 bases, leaving 16 bases between them. The CDR3 sequence is CASSRVVLAEETQYF. DNA for the CDR3: TGCGCCAGCAGCCGGGTGGTACTAGCCGAAGAGACCCAGTACTTC.

The chain has TRBV27 and TRBJ1-1, with D possibly TRBD1 on 5 matching bases. The CDR3 runs to 12 residues. The V gene's germline CDR1 is MNHEY and CDR2 SMNVEV (reference sequence). V was shortened by 2 bases and J by 6 bases, with 7 bases between the two germline ends. The CDR3 DNA sequence: TGTGCCAGCAGTTTAACGGGGGCTGAAGCTTTCTTT. This translates into CASSLTGAEAFF.

This clonotype was counted between two and nine times. V gene TRBV24-1 combines with J gene TRBJ2-3; D perhaps matches TRBD1 (5 bases). V lost 9 bases and J 2 bases, leaving 11 bases between the germline ends. The CDR3 loop spans 13 amino acids. CDR1 and CDR2 from the germline V gene are KGHDR and SFDVKD. The CDR3 spells CATSAGITDTQYF. CDR3 coding DNA: TGTGCCACCTCGGCAGGGATCACAGATACGCAGTATTTT.

Note on this clonotype: A single base separates this from a much larger clone, so it may be a read error. The chain couples TRBV28 to TRBJ2-1, with a possible D match to TRBD2 (5 bases). V lost 2 bases and J 9 bases, leaving 11 bases between the germline ends. The CDR3 totals 13 residues. The germline V gene encodes CDR1 MDHEN and CDR2 SYDVKM. For the CDR3, the DNA is TGTGCCAGCAGTTTACCGGGGAACAGTGAGCAGTTCTTC. Translated: CASSLPGNSEQFF.

This clonotype was picked up a small number of times. The chain links TRBV3-1 to TRBJ2-6, with 7 nucleotides matching TRBD1. CDR1 and CDR2 (germline): LGHDT, YNNKEL (reference sequence). The J segment lost 0 bases and the V segment lost 5 bases, leaving 7 bases of the junction unmatched. The CDR3 has 17 residues. The CDR3 spells CASSVRTGLSGANVLTF. The CDR3 DNA follows: TGTGCCAGCAGCGTACGGACAGGTCTCTCTGGGGCCAACGTCCTGACTTTC.

This rearrangement joins TRBV7-9 to TRBJ2-3, with D perhaps being TRBD1 or TRBD2 (6 bases each). The CDR3 is 16 residues long. The germline V gene has CDR1 SEHNR and CDR2 FQNEAQ (reference sequence). Trimming cost V 1 base and J 2 bases, with 13 bases left between them. The CDR3 reads CASSLGRGQVTDTQYF. For the CDR3, the DNA is TGTGCCAGCAGCTTAGGACGGGGGCAGGTCACAGATACGCAGTATTTT.

CDR3 in amino acids: CASSLYGGRYLNEQFF. The CDR3 DNA sequence: TGTGCCAGCAGCTTATATGGCGGGAGGTACCTAAATGAGCAGTTCTTC. The chain combines TRBV7-2 with TRBJ2-1, with 8 bases matching TRBD2. CDR1 is SGHTA and CDR2 is FQGNSA in the germline V gene. V shed 2 bases and J 7 bases; nucleotides not matched to a gene: 10. This CDR3 contains 16 residues.

This clonotype was detected ten times or more. The chain uses TRBV2 and TRBJ2-3; 7 bases agree with TRBD2. The CDR3 is 14 amino acids. V shed 7 bases and J 4 bases; nucleotides not matched to a gene: 8. CDR1 is SNHLY and CDR2 is FYNNEI in the germline V gene. DNA for the CDR3: TGTGCCAGCATGGTCGGGGGAGGGGCAGATACGCAGTATTTT. This gives the protein CASMVGGGADTQYF.

In this sample, this clonotype turned up a few times. V usage is TRBV19 and J usage is TRBJ1-5; 12 bases are a match to TRBD1. The germline gives CDR1 LNHDA, CDR2 SQIVND (reference sequence). This CDR3 has 19 residues. With V trimmed by 7 bases and J by 4 bases, 17 bases remained unmatched. In nucleotides, the CDR3 is TGTGCCAGTACCCCTCACGGGACAGGGGGCGCGGTGTGGAATCAGCCCCAGCATTTT. Encoded protein: CASTPHGTGGAVWNQPQHF. The entire variable domain, with the rest obtained from reference TRBV19 and TRBJ1-5, is as follows: DGGITQSPKYLFRKEGQNVTLSCEQNLNHDAMYWYRQDPGQGLRLIYYSQIVNDFQKGDIAEGYSVSREKKESFPLTVTSAQKNPTAFYLCASTPHGTGGAVWNQPQHFGDGTRLSIL.

This clonotype was seen a few times. This chain connects TRBV4-3 to TRBJ2-7, with D unresolved. Germline V gene lookup returns CDR1 LGHNA and CDR2 YSLEER. The CDR3 is 14 amino acids. V lost 0 bases to trimming and J lost 4 bases, with 10 bases between them. The CDR3 sequence: CASSQERSGYEQYV. The CDR3 region has the DNA TGCGCCAGCAGCCAAGAAAGAAGTGGGTACGAGCAGTACGTC.

This clonotype was seen only a few times. V usage is TRBV24-1 and J usage is TRBJ2-2, with no clear D. Per germline, CDR1 KGHDR and CDR2 SFDVKD. The CDR3 runs to 13 residues. V was clipped by 4 bases and J by 3 bases, with 5 bases between them. CDR3 sequence reads: CATSEGHTGELFF. DNA of the CDR3: TGTGCCACCAGTGAAGGACACACCGGGGAGCTGTTTTTT.

In its sample, this clonotype was seen a few times. The chain carries TRBV6-5 and TRBJ2-3; D is uncertain. CDR1 is MNHEY and CDR2 is SVGAGI in the germline V gene. Trimming left V 0 bases short and J 6 bases short, with 13 bases between. This CDR3 has 15 amino acids. CDR3 in amino acids: CASSYSIIGFDTQYF. CDR3 DNA: TGTGCCAGCAGTTACTCGATCATAGGATTTGATACGCAGTATTTT.